Sequencing of this TCR beta chain was carried out in a study of blood T cell repertoires in COVID-19. Study context: Acute and convalescent COVID-19 specimens originated in the United States, Italy and Spain. The cDNA or gDNA used as material had been derived from T cells, B-cell-depleted T cells, or PBMCs.

The authors' processing: Nucleated cell number was recorded as an estimate derived from reference gene primer amplification. Profiled with immunoSEQ multiplex PCR; TCRdb holds only in-frame clones, not every one. The V and J calls and clone size are taken from that table; D and trimming were inferred from the DNA. The data contain about 380,000 clones, around 84% of them seen just once; the ten biggest clones take up approximately 3.7%. The V end lost 3 bases, the J end lost 5 bases, and 13 bases lay between the germline ends. The CDR3 sequence is 13 residues long. The V gene's germline CDR1 is SQVTM and CDR2 ANQGSEA.

The clonotype comes from a woman aged 18-29 years with acute or convalescent COVID-19. The V gene is TRBV29-1, the J gene TRBJ1-2, with D uncertain. The sample taken for sequencing was peripheral blood. CDR3 residues: CSVDVSGGYGYTF. In DNA form, the CDR3 reads TGCAGCGTTGATGTATCTGGAGGGTATGGCTACACCTTC.